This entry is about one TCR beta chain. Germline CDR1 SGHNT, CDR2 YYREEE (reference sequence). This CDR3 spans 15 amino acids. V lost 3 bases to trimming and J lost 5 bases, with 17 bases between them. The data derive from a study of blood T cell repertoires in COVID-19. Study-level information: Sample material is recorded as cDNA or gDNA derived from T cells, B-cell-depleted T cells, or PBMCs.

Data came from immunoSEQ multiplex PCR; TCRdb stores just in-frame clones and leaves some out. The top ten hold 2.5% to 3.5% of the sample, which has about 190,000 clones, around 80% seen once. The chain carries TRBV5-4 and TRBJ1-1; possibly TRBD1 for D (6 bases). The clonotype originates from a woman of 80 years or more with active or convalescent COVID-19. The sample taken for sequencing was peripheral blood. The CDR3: CASSSLNRDTTEAFF. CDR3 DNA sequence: TGTGCCAGCAGCTCGTTAAACCGGGACACAACTGAAGCTTTCTTT.